The rows below give T cell receptor beta chains drawn from one sample of a study of blood T cell repertoires in COVID-19. Clones were read by immunoSEQ multiplex PCR, and TCRdb kept only the in-frame ones, dropping some. Of 110,000 to 150,000 clones detected, 70% to 90% appear once; the ten largest clones hold around 4.2%. The source material was PBMCs or T cells enriched from blood (not recorded which). Receptors originate from a man between 45 and 60 years old who had recovered from COVID-19. Each CDR3 is given with its conserved first and last residue. D genes are given only for firm matches. Expanded clones are given a class, and other clones once, few, many or no size at all.

j_call | v_call | clone_size | d_call | cdr3_nt | cdr3_aa
TRBJ2-3 | TRBV5-1 | NA | TRBD2 | TGCGCCAGCAGCCCTACTAGCGGCACAGATACGCAGTATTTT | CASSPTSGTDTQYF
TRBJ1-3 | TRBV7-8 | NA | NA | TGTGCCAGCAGCTTAACTTCGCGAGGGCCGAAGTTCTCTGGAAACACCATATATTTT | CASSLTSRGPKFSGNTIYF
TRBJ2-2 | TRBV13 | NA | TRBD2 | TGTGCCAGCAGCTTAGGACCCGGGGGGACTAATGCCGGGGAGCTGTTTTTT | CASSLGPGGTNAGELFF
TRBJ2-1 | TRBV5-1 | NA | TRBD2 | TGCGCCAGCCGACTAGCGGGAGTCCAATACAATGAGCAGTTCTTC | CASRLAGVQYNEQFF
TRBJ2-5 | TRBV11-2 | NA | NA | TGTGCCAGCAGCCTCTTCGCGGAGACCCAGTACTTC | CASSLFAETQYF
TRBJ2-3 | TRBV5-4 | once | NA | TGTGCCAGCAGAAGAGGAAGCGATACGCAGTATTTT | CASRRGSDTQYF
TRBJ1-2 | TRBV6-2/TRBV6-3 | NA | TRBD1 | TGTGCCAGCAGTAAACCGGGACAGACTTTAAATGGCTACACCTTC | CASSKPGQTLNGYTF
TRBJ2-7 | TRBV12-3/TRBV12-4 | NA | NA | TGTGCCAGCAGTTTATGGAGGGAGCAGTACTTC | CASSLWREQYF
TRBJ2-3 | TRBV4-3 | NA | TRBD1 | TGCGCCAGCAGCCAGGGTGGACAGGGGGCAGATACGCAGTATTTT | CASSQGGQGADTQYF
TRBJ1-6 | TRBV5-5 | NA | NA | TGTGCCAGCAGCTGGGGGGACGGACGAGACAATTCACCCCTCCACTTT | CASSWGDGRDNSPLHF
TRBJ1-2 | TRBV7-2 | NA | NA | TGTGCCAGCAGCTCGGGACTGGGAGGTGGCTACACCTTC | CASSSGLGGGYTF
TRBJ2-2 | TRBV7-3 | NA | TRBD1 | TGTGCCAGCAGCACACAGGGGTTGGGCACCGGGGAGCTGTTTTTT | CASSTQGLGTGELFF
TRBJ1-2 | TRBV28 | NA | NA | TGTGCCAGCAGTCGCGCTACCTATGGCTACACCTTC | CASSRATYGYTF
TRBJ1-5 | TRBV28 | once | NA | TGTGCCAGCAGTCTACCCGGGAGCAATCAGCCCCAGCATTTT | CASSLPGSNQPQHF
TRBJ1-6 | TRBV6-5 | NA | TRBD1 | TGTGCCAGCACCCCGGGACAGCATAATTCACCCCTCCACTTT | CASTPGQHNSPLHF
TRBJ1-5 | TRBV2 | many | NA | TGTGCCAGCAGGGCCGACATAATTCCCAATCAGCCCCAGCATTTT | CASRADIIPNQPQHF
TRBJ1-3 | TRBV18 | NA | NA | TGTGCCAGCTCACCAGGGGACACTGGAAACACCATATATTTT | CASSPGDTGNTIYF
TRBJ1-2 | TRBV6-5 | NA | NA | TGTGCCAGCAGTTACATGGGGGGATACACCTTC | CASSYMGGYTF
TRBJ1-2 | TRBV6-2/TRBV6-3 | NA | NA | TGTGCCAGCAGTTACCAGGCCTATGGCTACACCTTC | CASSYQAYGYTF
TRBJ1-3 | TRBV13 | NA | NA | TGTGCCAGCAGTCAACCGGGTGGTGACACCATATATTTT | CASSQPGGDTIYF
TRBJ1-2 | TRBV7-9 | NA | TRBD1 | TGTGCCAGCAGCTTAGTTCCGGACAGGGTGAATCACTATGGCTACACCTTC | CASSLVPDRVNHYGYTF
TRBJ2-5 | TRBV24-1 | NA | NA | TGTGCCACCAGTGTGGAGTACCAAGAGACCCAGTACTTC | CATSVEYQETQYF
TRBJ1-2 | TRBV5-1 | once | NA | TGCGCCAGCAGCTCCTCAGGGAGGGTTCATGGCTACACCTTC | CASSSSGRVHGYTF
TRBJ2-7 | TRBV27 | NA | TRBD2 | TGTGCCAGCAGGGAATCTGGCGGGAGAAGCCACGAGCAGTACTTC | CASRESGGRSHEQYF
TRBJ2-1 | TRBV3-1/TRBV3-2 | NA | TRBD2 | TGTGCCAGCAGCTTCAGACTAGCGGGAGGGGACGAGCAGTTCTTC | CASSFRLAGGDEQFF
TRBJ2-3 | TRBV4-1 | NA | TRBD1 | TGCGCCAGCAGCCAAGACCAGACAGGGGGCGGCACAGATACGCAGTATTTT | CASSQDQTGGGTDTQYF
TRBJ1-2 | TRBV30 | NA | TRBD1 | TGTGCCTGGAGTGTATCTACAGGGGGCGTAGGCTACACCTTC | CAWSVSTGGVGYTF
TRBJ2-7 | TRBV7-9 | NA | NA | TGTGCCAGCAGCTTAGAAGGCCAGGGCCCCTACGAGCAGTACTTC | CASSLEGQGPYEQYF
TRBJ2-3 | TRBV12-3/TRBV12-4 | NA | NA | TGTGCCAGCAGTTTATCAGGCACAGATACGCAGTATTTT | CASSLSGTDTQYF
TRBJ1-4 | TRBV11-3 | NA | NA | TGTGCCAGCAGCCGCTCGGGGAATGAAAAACTGTTTTTT | CASSRSGNEKLFF
TRBJ2-1 | TRBV6-5 | NA | NA | TGTGCCAGCACTACTGTCCCGGGTAATGAGCAGTTCTTC | CASTTVPGNEQFF
TRBJ1-5 | TRBV19 | NA | NA | TGTGCCAGTACGTGGTCAGGCGCTAGCAATCAGCCCCAGCATTTT | CASTWSGASNQPQHF
TRBJ2-3 | TRBV18 | NA | TRBD2 | TGTGCCAGCTCACCATTCGGCGGGGGAAGCACAGATACGCAGTATTTT | CASSPFGGGSTDTQYF
TRBJ1-2 | TRBV4-1 | NA | NA | TGCGCCAGCAGCCAAGATTCTTACTATGGCTACACCTTC | CASSQDSYYGYTF
TRBJ1-2 | TRBV2 | many | NA | TGTGCCAGCAGACGGGACACGAACTATGGCTACACCTTC | CASRRDTNYGYTF
TRBJ1-3 | TRBV5-1 | NA | NA | TGCGCCAGCAGCTCGGAGGTTCAGACCTCTGGAAACACCATATATTTT | CASSSEVQTSGNTIYF
TRBJ2-2 | TRBV27 | NA | NA | TGTGCCAGCAGTTTACAACAACGGGACACCGGGGAGCTGTTTTTT | CASSLQQRDTGELFF
TRBJ1-2 | TRBV9 | NA | NA | TGTGCCAGCAGCGTAGTCCCCACAGGGAACTATGGCTACACCTTC | CASSVVPTGNYGYTF
TRBJ2-3 | TRBV10-3 | NA | NA | TGTGCCATCAGTGAGTCGAAGGGACACCATAATAGCACAGATACGCAGTATTTT | CAISESKGHHNSTDTQYF
TRBJ1-1 | TRBV29-1 | few | NA | TGCAGCGGGTGGGCAGGGAACACTGAAGCTTTCTTT | CSGWAGNTEAFF